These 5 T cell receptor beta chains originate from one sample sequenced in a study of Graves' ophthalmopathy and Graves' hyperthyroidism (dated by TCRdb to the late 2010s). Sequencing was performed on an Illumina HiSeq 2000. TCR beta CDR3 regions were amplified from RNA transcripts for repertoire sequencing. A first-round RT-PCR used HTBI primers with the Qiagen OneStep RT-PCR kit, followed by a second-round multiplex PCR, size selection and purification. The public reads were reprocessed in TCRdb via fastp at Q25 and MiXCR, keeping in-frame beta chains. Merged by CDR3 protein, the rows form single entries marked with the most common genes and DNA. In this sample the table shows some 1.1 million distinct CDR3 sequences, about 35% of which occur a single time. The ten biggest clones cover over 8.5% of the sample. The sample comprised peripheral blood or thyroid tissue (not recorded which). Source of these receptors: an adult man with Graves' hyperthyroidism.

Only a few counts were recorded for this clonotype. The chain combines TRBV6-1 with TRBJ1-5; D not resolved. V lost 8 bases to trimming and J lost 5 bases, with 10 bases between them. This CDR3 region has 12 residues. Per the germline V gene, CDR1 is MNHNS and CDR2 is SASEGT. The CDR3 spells CASSGLYQPQHF. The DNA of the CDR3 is TGTGCCAGCTCCGGGCTCTATCAGCCCCAGCATTTT.

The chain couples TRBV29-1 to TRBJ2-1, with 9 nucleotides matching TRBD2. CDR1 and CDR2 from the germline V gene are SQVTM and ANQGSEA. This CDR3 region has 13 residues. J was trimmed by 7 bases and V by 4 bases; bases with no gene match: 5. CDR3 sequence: CSVGAGGGNEQFF. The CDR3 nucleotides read TGCAGCGTTGGAGCGGGAGGTGGGAATGAGCAGTTCTTC.

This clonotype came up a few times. The CDR3 sequence: CARDRGKGQYF. In nucleotides, the CDR3 is TGTGCTAGAGATCGGGGAAAGGGGCAGTACTTC. The V and J genes are TRBV25-1 and TRBJ2-7; maybe TRBD2 (5 bases). Germline-derived CDR1 and CDR2 are MGHDK and SYGVNS. The CDR3 is 11 amino acids.

The CDR3 sequence is CATQRGMGEQYF. For the CDR3, the DNA is TGTGCCACTCAAAGGGGCATGGGGGAGCAGTACTTC. The chain couples TRBV6-5 to TRBJ2-7; possible D gene TRBD1, 5 bases. V gave up 10 bases and J gave up 7 bases, with 17 bases separating them. Germline V gene sequence: CDR1 MNHEY, CDR2 SVGAGI. CDR3 length: 12 amino acids.

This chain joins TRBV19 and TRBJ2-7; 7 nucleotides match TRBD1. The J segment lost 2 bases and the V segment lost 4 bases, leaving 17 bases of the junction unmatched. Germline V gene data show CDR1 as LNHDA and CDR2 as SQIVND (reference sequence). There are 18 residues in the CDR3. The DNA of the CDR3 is TGTGCCAGTAGTAGCGACTTGACAGGGCGCCTCCATACCTACGAGCAGTACTTC. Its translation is CASSSDLTGRLHTYEQYF.